This T cell receptor beta chain is drawn from a study of Graves' ophthalmopathy and Graves' hyperthyroidism. Study-level findings and limits: Blood contained most expanded thyroid clonotypes exceeding 0.001 frequency.

This clonotype appeared many times. As yet, its antigen is unknown. Pregnancy or lactation, uncontrolled infections and other autoimmune diseases were grounds for excluding patients. It was on clinical symptoms, serum thyroxine, TRAb, thyroid ultrasound and orbital computed tomography that diagnosis relied. The CDR3 extends over 16 amino acids. With 5 bases removed from V and 7 bases from J, the gap between germline ends came to 24 bases. The V gene's germline CDR1 is SGHAT and CDR2 FQNNGV. For repertoire sequencing, the TCR beta CDR3 regions were amplified from RNA transcripts. An initial RT-PCR round employing HTBI primers preceded a second-round multiplex PCR. TCRdb passed the multiplex PCR reads through MiXCR, listing each CDR3 protein once. The data hold hundreds of thousands of distinct CDR3 sequences, with 20% to 25% observed a single time.

This chain uses TRBV11-2 with TRBJ2-7; D might be TRBD1 or TRBD2, each matching 6 bases. The sample taken for sequencing was peripheral blood. The sequence was collected from a woman aged 45-59 years with Graves' ophthalmopathy. This CDR3 is CASSPTGRRASGEQYF. CDR3 nucleotides: TGTGCCAGCAGCCCCACAGGGAGGCGGGCGTCGGGAGAGCAGTACTTC. Variable domain in full (rest from reference TRBV11-2 and TRBJ2-7): EAGVAQSPRYKIIEKRQSVAFWCNPISGHATLYWYQQILGQGPKLLIQFQNNGVVDDSQLPKDRFSAERLKGVDSTLKIQPAKLEDSAVYLCASSPTGRRASGEQYFGPGTRLTVT.